The 24 T cell receptor beta chains in this list originate from one sample, sequenced in a study of T cells after yellow fever vaccination. TCRdb re-analysed the 5' RACE reads in MiXCR, keeping a single row per CDR3 protein. The sample comprises 500,000 to 650,000 distinct CDR3 sequences, roughly an eighth of which are singletons, and under 15% rests with the top ten. This specimen consisted of PBMCs, obtained on the day of the yellow fever booster vaccination. These receptors were collected from a man aged 25 to 40 who received the YFV17D yellow fever vaccine.

This clonotype turned up a few times. The chain joins TRBV5-1 to TRBJ2-6; a weak D match, TRBD1 (6 bases). V was pared by 4 bases and J by 4 bases, with 24 bases between. Germline-derived CDR1 and CDR2 are SGHRS and YFSETQ. This CDR3 has 19 amino acids. The CDR3 spells CASSGQDSLLDTGANVLTF. The CDR3 DNA reads as TGCGCCAGCAGCGGGCAGGACAGTCTTTTGGACACCGGGGCCAACGTCCTGACTTTC.

The rearrangement links TRBV7-2 to TRBJ2-5, with 9 nucleotides matching TRBD2. The CDR3 covers 17 residues. Germline CDR1 reads SGHTA; CDR2 reads FQGNSA. Trimming cost V 3 bases and J 5 bases; bases outside gene matches: 13. CDR3 sequence: CASSFIPRSSGSETQYF. In nucleotides, the CDR3 is TGTGCCAGCAGCTTTATTCCCAGGAGTAGCGGGAGTGAGACCCAGTACTTC.

This clonotype was counted only a few times. The chain couples TRBV18 to TRBJ1-5, with D tentatively TRBD1 (5 bases). V dropped 4 bases and J dropped 9 bases, with 13 bases sitting between them. The germline V gene has CDR1 KGHSH and CDR2 LQKENI. This CDR3 contains 13 residues. The CDR3 loop reads CASSRDYSSPQHF. The CDR3 coding sequence is TGTGCCAGCTCACGGGACTACTCATCGCCCCAGCATTTT.

This clonotype was counted a few times. This sequence joins TRBV5-1 and TRBJ2-5; a possible D gene is TRBD2 (6 bases). The CDR3 sequence is 17 residues long. The germline V gene has CDR1 SGHRS and CDR2 YFSETQ. V lost 0 bases and J 4 bases, leaving 19 bases between the germline ends. CDR3 DNA sequence: TGCGCCAGCAGCTTGGAGGTCGTCGGAGGGTCGAGAGAGACCCAGTACTTC. The encoded protein is CASSLEVVGGSRETQYF.

This clonotype was recorded a few times. The chain has TRBV24-1 and TRBJ2-2, with TRBD2 matching over 7 bases. Germline CDR1 reads KGHDR; CDR2 reads SFDVKD. The CDR3 is made up of 14 amino acids. J lost 2 bases, V lost 8 bases, and 4 bases had no gene match. The CDR3 protein is CATTLAGNTGELFF. CDR3 DNA: TGTGCCACCACCTTAGCGGGCAACACCGGGGAGCTGTTTTTT.

This clonotype has just a few counts. J is TRBJ2-5 and V is TRBV20-1, with a tentative D call TRBD2 (6 bases). Trimming took 1 base from V and 3 from J, leaving 15 bases between them. Germline V gene sequence: CDR1 DFQATT, CDR2 SNEGSKA (reference sequence). This CDR3 contains 15 residues. For the CDR3, the DNA is TGCAGTGCTAGAGGCGAAGCGGGCTCTGAAGAGACCCAGTACTTC. It translates to CSARGEAGSEETQYF.

The table lists this clonotype with many counts. The chain uses TRBV3-1 and TRBJ2-1, with D uncertain. The V gene lost 0 bases and the J gene lost 9 bases, with 15 bases spanning the gap. Germline V gene sequence: CDR1 LGHDT, CDR2 YNNKEL (reference sequence). The CDR3 runs to 15 residues. DNA of the CDR3: TGTGCCAGCAGCCAAGAGGATCCCGCGAGGCGTGAGCAGTTCTTC. Translating gives CASSQEDPARREQFF.

This clonotype was picked up a small number of times. The genes are TRBV29-1 and TRBJ2-5; perhaps TRBD2 as D (6 bases). The V end lost 7 bases, the J end lost 2 bases, and 17 bases lay between the germline ends. CDR1 and CDR2 (germline): SQVTM, ANQGSEA. This CDR3 spans 14 amino acids. As DNA, the CDR3 is TGCAGCGCCTCTGGAGGACTATTACAAGAGACCCAGTACTTC. This sequence encodes CSASGGLLQETQYF. Drawing the rest from reference TRBV29-1 and TRBJ2-5, the complete variable domain is SAVISQKPSRDICQRGTSLTIQCQVDSQVTMMFWYRQQPGQSLTLIATANQGSEATYESGFVIDKFPISRPNLTFSTLTVSNMSPEDSSIYLCSASGGLLQETQYFGPGTRLLVL.

In this sample, this clonotype turned up many times. V gene TRBV12-3 or TRBV12-4 combines with J gene TRBJ2-2, with 7 bases matching TRBD2. The CDR3 sequence is 15 residues long. The junction had 11 bases not matched to a gene; V was cut back by 7 bases and J by 6 bases. In DNA form, the CDR3 reads TGTGCCAGCAACGTGGGGGGGAGGGCCCCCGGGGAGCTGTTTTTT. Protein: CASNVGGRAPGELFF.

CDR3 residues: CASSLNRATEAFF. The CDR3 DNA follows: TGTGCCAGCAGCCTCAACAGGGCAACTGAAGCTTTCTTT. The chain uses TRBV9 and TRBJ1-1; D is possibly TRBD1 (6 bases). The V and J ends lost 4 bases and 5 bases respectively, with 12 bases between them. CDR3 length equals 13 residues. Per germline, CDR1 SGDLS and CDR2 YYNGEE.

This clonotype has just a few counts. The chain uses TRBV7-7 and TRBJ2-7; TRBD1 might be the D (6 bases). The ends were cut back, 3 bases at V and 4 bases at J, with 19 bases in the middle. Looked up from germline, CDR1 is SSHAT and CDR2 is FNYEAQ (reference sequence). This CDR3 is built from 16 residues. The CDR3 here is CASSFPGQRTFYEQYF. For the CDR3, the DNA is TGTGCCAGCAGCTTCCCCGGACAGAGAACCTTTTACGAGCAGTACTTC. Full variable domain (outside the CDR3, taken from reference TRBV7-7 and TRBJ2-7): GAGVSQSPRYKVTKRGQDVTLRCDPISSHATLYWYQQALGQGPEFLTYFNYEAQPDKSGLPSDRFSAERPEGSISTLTIQRTEQRDSAMYRCASSFPGQRTFYEQYFGPGTRLTVT.

The rearrangement links TRBV9 to TRBJ1-4; D is perhaps TRBD1 (5 bases). V lost 1 base, J lost 5 bases, and 12 bases lay in between. CDR1 and CDR2 (germline): SGDLS, YYNGEE. This CDR3 comprises 15 residues. The CDR3: CASSVKETVNEKLFF. DNA for the CDR3: TGTGCCAGCAGCGTAAAAGAGACAGTGAATGAAAAACTGTTTTTT. Variable domain in full (rest from reference TRBV9 and TRBJ1-4): DSGVTQTPKHLITATGQRVTLRCSPRSGDLSVYWYQQSLDQGLQFLIQYYNGEERAKGNILERFSAQQFPDLHSELNLSSLELGDSALYFCASSVKETVNEKLFFGSGTQLSVL.

This clonotype was counted between two and nine times. The V gene is TRBV7-2, the J gene TRBJ2-1, with TRBD2 matching over 10 bases. There are 16 residues in the CDR3. CDR1 is SGHTA and CDR2 is FQGNSA in the germline V gene. With V trimmed by 3 bases and J by 7 bases, 9 bases remained unmatched. CDR3 sequence: CASSFLQREGWNEQFF. The CDR3 nucleotides are TGTGCCAGCAGCTTCCTTCAGCGGGAGGGTTGGAATGAGCAGTTCTTC.

This clonotype is medium-sized in the sample. The chain joins TRBV2 to TRBJ2-2, with D tentatively TRBD1 or TRBD2 (6 bases each). This CDR3 spans 18 amino acids. Per germline, CDR1 SNHLY and CDR2 FYNNEI. The ends were cut back, 3 bases at V and 4 bases at J, with 21 bases in the middle. Written as DNA, the CDR3 is TGTGCCAGCAGTGAGAGGGGGGCCCGTAACTACGGCACCGGGGAGCTGTTTTTT. This gives the protein CASSERGARNYGTGELFF.

The rearrangement joins TRBV14 to TRBJ2-2, with D tentatively TRBD1 (6 bases). Trimming shortened V by 1 base and J by 6 bases, and 15 bases separated the two germline ends. In germline, CDR1 is SGHDN, CDR2 FVKESK. The CDR3 is made up of 16 amino acids. CDR3 DNA: TGTGCCAGCAGCCAAGCCCTAGGGGGATTCTCCGGGGAGCTGTTTTTT. This codes for CASSQALGGFSGELFF.

This clonotype was observed a few times. This chain connects TRBV5-1 to TRBJ2-5; 13 nucleotides line up with TRBD2. The CDR3 totals 16 residues. V shed 4 bases, J shed 7 bases, and the junction held 10 bases outside the gene matches. Germline V CDR1 and CDR2: SGHRS, YFSETQ. The CDR3 sequence is CASSTGTSGNFRTQYF. In DNA, the CDR3 is TGCGCCAGCAGCACCGGGACTAGCGGGAATTTTCGGACCCAGTACTTC.

The V call is TRBV6-5, the J call TRBJ2-2, with D hard to call. V was pared by 0 bases and J by 3 bases, with 5 bases between. The CDR3 loop spans 14 amino acids. The germline V gene has CDR1 MNHEY and CDR2 SVGAGI. The CDR3 region is CASSYSLDTGELFF. The DNA for the CDR3 is TGTGCCAGCAGTTACTCCCTAGACACCGGGGAGCTGTTTTTT.

This clonotype was counted ten times or more. This chain links TRBV7-2 with TRBJ2-6; no firm D call. Trimming stripped 7 bases from V and 2 bases from J, with 12 bases between. Germline V CDR1 and CDR2: SGHTA, FQGNSA. The CDR3 has 15 residues. The CDR3 DNA reads as TGTGCCAGCACCTCGTTCGCCGCTGGGGCCAACGTCCTGACTTTC. This codes for CASTSFAAGANVLTF.

This chain uses TRBV4-1 with TRBJ2-1, with TRBD2 as a possible D gene (6 bases). The CDR3 has 15 residues. The germline gives CDR1 MGHRA, CDR2 YSYEKL. Deletions cut 1 base from V and 3 bases from J, with 10 bases between. The CDR3: CASSQGGDFYNEQFF. The CDR3 nucleotides read TGCGCCAGCAGCCAAGGTGGGGACTTCTACAATGAGCAGTTCTTC.

J is TRBJ2-1 and V is TRBV5-1, with D perhaps TRBD2 (5 bases). V shed 4 bases and J shed 7 bases, with 21 bases lying between them. Germline V gene lookup returns CDR1 SGHRS and CDR2 YFSETQ. This CDR3 contains 16 residues. CDR3 sequence: CASSLSRLGGDNEQFF. CDR3 DNA sequence: TGCGCCAGCAGCCTCTCCAGGCTAGGAGGAGATAATGAGCAGTTCTTC. The full variable domain, completed using reference TRBV5-1 and TRBJ2-1, is KAGVTQTPRYLIKTRGQQVTLSCSPISGHRSVSWYQQTPGQGLQFLFEYFSETQRNKGNFPGRFSGRQFSNSRSEMNVSTLELGDSALYLCASSLSRLGGDNEQFFGPGTRLTVL.

The gene calls are TRBV18 and TRBJ2-5; 14 positions agree with TRBD2. V was clipped by 6 bases and J by 4 bases; unmatched bases: 10. The CDR3 is made up of 17 amino acids. CDR1 is KGHSH, CDR2 LQKENI, per germline. CDR3 DNA: TGTGCCAGCTCGCCGACAGGGACTAGCGGGAGTCGAGAGACCCAGTACTTC. Protein sequence: CASSPTGTSGSRETQYF.

The chain carries TRBV12-3 or TRBV12-4 and TRBJ1-2; D gene uncertain. The CDR3 runs 14 residues. The V and J ends lost 0 bases and 3 bases respectively, with 8 bases between them. CDR3 sequence: CASSLAYGDYGYTF. The CDR3 region has the DNA TGTGCCAGCAGTTTAGCGTACGGGGACTATGGCTACACCTTC.

The chain uses TRBV27 and TRBJ1-5, with TRBD1 identical over 7 bases. The CDR3 is 17 residues long. From germline, CDR1 is MNHEY and CDR2 SMNVEV (reference sequence). The ends lost 3 bases at V and 3 bases at J; junction bases unmatched: 11. DNA for the CDR3: TGTGCCAGCAGTTTTGACAGGGACCTTTTCCCCAATCAGCCCCAGCATTTT. Translated: CASSFDRDLFPNQPQHF.

This clonotype appeared a few times. The chain employs TRBV5-1 and TRBJ2-1, with 8 bases aligning to TRBD1. The CDR3 totals 15 residues. The trim removed 4 bases at V and 7 bases at J, leaving 10 bases unmatched. Germline assignment: CDR1 SGHRS and CDR2 YFSETQ. The CDR3 nucleotides are TGCGCCAGCAGCCGGGGACAGGTGGATATAAATGAGCAGTTCTTC. Encoded protein: CASSRGQVDINEQFF.